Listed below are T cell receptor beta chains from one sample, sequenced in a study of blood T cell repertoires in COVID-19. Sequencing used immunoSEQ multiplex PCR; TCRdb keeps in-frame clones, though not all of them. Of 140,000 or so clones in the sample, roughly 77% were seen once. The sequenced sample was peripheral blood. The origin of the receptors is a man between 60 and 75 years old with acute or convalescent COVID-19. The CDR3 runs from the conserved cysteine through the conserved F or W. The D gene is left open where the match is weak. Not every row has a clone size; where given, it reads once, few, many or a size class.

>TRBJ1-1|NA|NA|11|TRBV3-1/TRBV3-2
TGTGCCAGCAGCCTAGACGGGGATCTTTTCTTT
CASSLDGDLFF
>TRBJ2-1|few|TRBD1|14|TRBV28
TGTGCCAACCAAAAGGACAGGAGCACGAATGAGCAGTTCTTC
CANQKDRSTNEQFF
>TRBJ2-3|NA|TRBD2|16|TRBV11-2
TGTGCCAGCAGCTCCTCTGCTAGCGGGCGCACAGATACGCAGTATTTT
CASSSSASGRTDTQYF
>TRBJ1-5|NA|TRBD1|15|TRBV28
TGTGCCAGCAGTAGGACAGGAGGTGGGAATCAGCCCCAGCATTTT
CASSRTGGGNQPQHF
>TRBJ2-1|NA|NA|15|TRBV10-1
TGCGCCAGCAGTCGGGACTCGGCCTCCTACAATGAGCAGTTCTTC
CASSRDSASYNEQFF
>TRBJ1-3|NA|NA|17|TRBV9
TGTGCCAGCAGCGGCAGACAGGCTCTTAGGTTTGGAAACACCATATATTTT
CASSGRQALRFGNTIYF
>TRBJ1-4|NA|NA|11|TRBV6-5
TGTGCCAGCGGTAACGTGGCGGGACTGTTTTTT
CASGNVAGLFF
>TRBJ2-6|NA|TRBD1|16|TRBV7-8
TGTGCCAGCAGCGCGAAAGGGGGCCCTGGGGCCAACGTCCTGACTTTC
CASSAKGGPGANVLTF
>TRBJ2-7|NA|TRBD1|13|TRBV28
TGTGCCAGCAGCGTGGGACAGGAGTACGAGCAGTACTTC
CASSVGQEYEQYF
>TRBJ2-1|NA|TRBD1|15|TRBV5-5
TGTGCCAGCAGCCACAGGGGGAGCGTTAACAATGAGCAGTTCTTC
CASSHRGSVNNEQFF
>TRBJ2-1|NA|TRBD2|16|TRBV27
TGTGCCAGCAGTTCGTTAGCGGGAGTTTCCTACAATGAGCAGTTCTTC
CASSSLAGVSYNEQFF
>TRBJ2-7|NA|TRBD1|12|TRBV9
TGTGCCAGCAGCGGGACAGGCCACGAGCAGTACTTC
CASSGTGHEQYF
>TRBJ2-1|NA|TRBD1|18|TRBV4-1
TGCGCCAGCAGCCAAGTGGCGTCCGGGACAGGGGCGTCAAGTGAGCAGTTCTTC
CASSQVASGTGASSEQFF
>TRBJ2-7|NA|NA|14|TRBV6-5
TGTGCCAGCAGGGGCAGGGCACACTCCTACGAGCAGTACTTC
CASRGRAHSYEQYF
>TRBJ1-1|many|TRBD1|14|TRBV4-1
TGCGCCAGCAGTGACAGGGGGGCGGGCACTGAAGCTTTCTTT
CASSDRGAGTEAFF
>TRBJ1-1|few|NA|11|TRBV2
TGTGCCAGCAGTGGACAGACCAAAGCTTTCTTT
CASSGQTKAFF
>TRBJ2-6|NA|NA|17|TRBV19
TGTGCCAGTAGTAAGCAGGGGATTATCTCTGGGGCCAACGTCCTGACTTTC
CASSKQGIISGANVLTF
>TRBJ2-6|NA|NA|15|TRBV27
TGTGCCAGCAGCCTAACAGGGTATGGGGCCAACGTCCTGACTTTC
CASSLTGYGANVLTF
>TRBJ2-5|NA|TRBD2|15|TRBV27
TGTGCCAGCAGCAATTTGGGGAGGGTTAAGGAGACCCAGTACTTC
CASSNLGRVKETQYF
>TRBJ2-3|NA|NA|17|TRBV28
TGTGCCAGCAGTTTATTCGGCGGTACGCCTAGCACAGATACGCAGTATTTT
CASSLFGGTPSTDTQYF
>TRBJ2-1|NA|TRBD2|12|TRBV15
TGTGCCACCAGCAGGGGGGGAGGGGAGCAGTTCTTC
CATSRGGGEQFF
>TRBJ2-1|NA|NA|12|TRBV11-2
TGTGCCAGCAGCTTAGAGGGGGGACTGCAGTTCTTC
CASSLEGGLQFF
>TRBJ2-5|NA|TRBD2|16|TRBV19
TGTGCCAGTAGTATATGGGAGGGAGACGGTCGGGGGACCCAGTACTTC
CASSIWEGDGRGTQYF
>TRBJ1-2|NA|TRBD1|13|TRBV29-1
TGCAGCGTCAGGGGGCCCGACGACTATGGCTACACCTTC
CSVRGPDDYGYTF
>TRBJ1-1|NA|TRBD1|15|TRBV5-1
TGCGCCAGCAGCCCCCGGACAGGAGTGAACACTGAAGCTTTCTTT
CASSPRTGVNTEAFF
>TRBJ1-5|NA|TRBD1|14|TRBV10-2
TGCGCCAGCAGCTACGGACAGGGCGGTCAGCCCCAGCATTTT
CASSYGQGGQPQHF
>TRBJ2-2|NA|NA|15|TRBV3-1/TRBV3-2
TGTGCCAGCAGCCGCCGACAGGTTCTTTCCGGGGAGCTGTTTTTT
CASSRRQVLSGELFF
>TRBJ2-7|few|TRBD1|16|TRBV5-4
TGTGCCAGCAGCTACCCGGGACAGGGTGGTGACTACGAGCAGTACTTC
CASSYPGQGGDYEQYF
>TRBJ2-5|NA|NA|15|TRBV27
TGTGCCAGCAGTTTAGACCCGGGTCGGGTTGAGACCCAGTACTTC
CASSLDPGRVETQYF
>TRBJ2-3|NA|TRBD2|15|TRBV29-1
TGCAGCGCTCGCACTAGCGGGGCTAGCACAGATACGCAGTATTTT
CSARTSGASTDTQYF
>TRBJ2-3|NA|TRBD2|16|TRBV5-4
TGTGCCAGCAGCTTTCCTAGCGGGAAGAGCACAGATACGCAGTATTTT
CASSFPSGKSTDTQYF
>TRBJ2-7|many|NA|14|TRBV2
TGTGCCAGCAGTGAACAGGGGTCTTACTACGAGCAGTACTTC
CASSEQGSYYEQYF
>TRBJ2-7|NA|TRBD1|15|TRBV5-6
TGTGCCAGCAGCTCCTCCGGGACAGGGGGTTGGGAGCAGTACTTC
CASSSSGTGGWEQYF
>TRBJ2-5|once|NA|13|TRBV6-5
TGTGCCAGCAGTTACCGACAGAGGGAGACCCAGTACTTC
CASSYRQRETQYF
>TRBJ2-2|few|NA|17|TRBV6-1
TGTGCCAGCAGTGAGATCGACGGGAGATCGAACACCGGGGAGCTGTTTTTT
CASSEIDGRSNTGELFF
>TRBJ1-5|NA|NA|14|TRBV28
TGTGCCAGCAGCTGGGACATATCCTATCAGCCCCAGCATTTT
CASSWDISYQPQHF
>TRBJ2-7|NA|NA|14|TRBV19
TGTGCCAGTAGTGGGGGAGGAGGTTCCTACGAGCAGTACTTC
CASSGGGGSYEQYF
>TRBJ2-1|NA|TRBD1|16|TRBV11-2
TGTGCCAGCAGCCTTCTCGGGACAGGGTCCTTCAATGAGCAGTTCTTC
CASSLLGTGSFNEQFF
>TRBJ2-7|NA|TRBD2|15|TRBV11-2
TGTGCCAGCAGCTTAGGCGCTAGCGGGGCCTACGAGCAGTACTTC
CASSLGASGAYEQYF
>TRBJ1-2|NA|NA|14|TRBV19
TGTGCCAGTAGGCGGGCCTCTCTCTCCTATGGCTACACCTTC
CASRRASLSYGYTF
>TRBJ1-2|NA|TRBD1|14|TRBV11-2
TGTGCCAGCAGCCGGGGACAGGGGGACTATGGCTACACCTTC
CASSRGQGDYGYTF
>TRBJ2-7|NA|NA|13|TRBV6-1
TGTGCCAGCAGTGAAGGTAGCTCCTACGAGCAGTACTTC
CASSEGSSYEQYF
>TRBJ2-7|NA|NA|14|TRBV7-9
TGTGCCAGCAGCTTAGGGAGGGGGCAGTACGAGCAGTACTTC
CASSLGRGQYEQYF
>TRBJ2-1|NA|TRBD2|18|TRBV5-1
TGCGCCAGCAGCCCACTCCCGGGACTAGCGGGAGGTCCCAATGAGCAGTTCTTC
CASSPLPGLAGGPNEQFF
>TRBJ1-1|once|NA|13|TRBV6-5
TGTGCCAGCAGTTACGGACAGAACACTGAAGCTTTCTTT
CASSYGQNTEAFF
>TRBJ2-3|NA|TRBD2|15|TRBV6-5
TGTGCCAGCAGTCTTTGGGGAGGGACCACAGATACGCAGTATTTT
CASSLWGGTTDTQYF
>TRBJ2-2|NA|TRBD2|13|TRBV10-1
TGCGCCAGCAAGCGGGAGTTCACCGGGGAGCTGTTTTTT
CASKREFTGELFF
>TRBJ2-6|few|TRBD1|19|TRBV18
TGTGCCAGCTCGCGGGGACAGGGGAACGCCTTACCTGGGGCCAACGTCCTGACTTTC
CASSRGQGNALPGANVLTF